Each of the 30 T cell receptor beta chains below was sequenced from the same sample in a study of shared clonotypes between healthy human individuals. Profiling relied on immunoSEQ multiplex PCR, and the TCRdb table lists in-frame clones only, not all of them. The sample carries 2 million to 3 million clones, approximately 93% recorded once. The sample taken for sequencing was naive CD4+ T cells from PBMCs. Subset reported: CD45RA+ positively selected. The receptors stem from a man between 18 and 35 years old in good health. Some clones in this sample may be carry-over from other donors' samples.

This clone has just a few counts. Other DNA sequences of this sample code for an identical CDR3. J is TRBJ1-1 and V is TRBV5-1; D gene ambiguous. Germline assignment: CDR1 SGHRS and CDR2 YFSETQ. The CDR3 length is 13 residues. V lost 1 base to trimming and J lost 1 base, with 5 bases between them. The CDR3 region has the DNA TGCGCCAGCAGCTTGCAGGAGAACACTGAAGCTTTCTTT. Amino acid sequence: CASSLQENTEAFF.

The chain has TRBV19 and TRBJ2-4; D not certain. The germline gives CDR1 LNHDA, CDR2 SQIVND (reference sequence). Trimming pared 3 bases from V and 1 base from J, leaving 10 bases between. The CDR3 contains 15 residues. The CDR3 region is CASSIPGRAKNIQYF. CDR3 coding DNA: TGTGCCAGTAGTATCCCCGGCAGGGCCAAAAACATTCAGTACTTC.

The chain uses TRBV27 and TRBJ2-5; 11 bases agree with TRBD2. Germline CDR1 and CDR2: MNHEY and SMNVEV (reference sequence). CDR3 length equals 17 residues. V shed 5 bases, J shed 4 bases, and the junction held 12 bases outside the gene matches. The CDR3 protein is CASSRTSGRLYGETQYF. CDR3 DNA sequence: TGTGCCAGCAGTCGGACTAGCGGGCGCCTCTATGGAGAGACCCAGTACTTC.

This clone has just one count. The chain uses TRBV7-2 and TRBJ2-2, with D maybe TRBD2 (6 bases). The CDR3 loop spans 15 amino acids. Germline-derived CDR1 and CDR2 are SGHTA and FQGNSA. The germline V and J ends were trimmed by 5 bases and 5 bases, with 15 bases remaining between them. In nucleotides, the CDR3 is TGTGCCAGCAGCAGAAGGAGGGCCCGAACCGGGGAGCTGTTTTTT. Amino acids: CASSRRRARTGELFF.

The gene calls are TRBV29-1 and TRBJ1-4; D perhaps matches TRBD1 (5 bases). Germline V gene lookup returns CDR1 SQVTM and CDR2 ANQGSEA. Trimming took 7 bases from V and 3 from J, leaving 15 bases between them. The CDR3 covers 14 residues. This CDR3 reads CSANDGGSNEKLFF. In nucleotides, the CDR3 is TGCAGCGCCAACGACGGGGGATCTAATGAAAAACTGTTTTTT.

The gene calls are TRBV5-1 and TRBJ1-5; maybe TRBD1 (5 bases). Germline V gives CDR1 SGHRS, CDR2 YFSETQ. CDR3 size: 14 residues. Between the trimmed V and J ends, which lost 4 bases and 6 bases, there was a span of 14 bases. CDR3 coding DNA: TGCGCCAGCAGCCCCGGGAGGGGCTCTCAGCCCCAGCATTTT. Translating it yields CASSPGRGSQPQHF.

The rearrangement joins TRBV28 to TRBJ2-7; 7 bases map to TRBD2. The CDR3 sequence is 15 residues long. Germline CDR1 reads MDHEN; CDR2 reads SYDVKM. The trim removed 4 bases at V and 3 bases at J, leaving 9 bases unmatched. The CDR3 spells CASSSTGLSNYEQYF. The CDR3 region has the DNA TGTGCCAGCAGTTCCACGGGACTATCCAACTACGAGCAGTACTTC.

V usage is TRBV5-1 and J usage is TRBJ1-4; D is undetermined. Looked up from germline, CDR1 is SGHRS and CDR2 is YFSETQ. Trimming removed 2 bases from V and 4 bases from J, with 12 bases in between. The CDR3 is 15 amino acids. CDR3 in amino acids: CASSLSGKYNEKLFF. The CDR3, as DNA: TGCGCCAGCAGCTTATCCGGAAAATATAATGAAAAACTGTTTTTT.

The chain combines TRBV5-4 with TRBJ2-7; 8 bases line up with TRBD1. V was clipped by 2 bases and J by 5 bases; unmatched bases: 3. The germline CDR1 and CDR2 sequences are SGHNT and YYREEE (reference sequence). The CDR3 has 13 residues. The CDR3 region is CASSFWTGNEQYF. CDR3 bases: TGTGCCAGCAGCTTCTGGACAGGGAACGAGCAGTACTTC.

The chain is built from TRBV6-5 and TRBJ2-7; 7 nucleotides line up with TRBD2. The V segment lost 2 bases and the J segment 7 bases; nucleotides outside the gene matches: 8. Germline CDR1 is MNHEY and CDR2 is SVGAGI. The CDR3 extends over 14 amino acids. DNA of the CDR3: TGTGCCAGCAGTTACGAGGCGGGGGTCCGGGAGCAGTACTTC. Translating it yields CASSYEAGVREQYF.

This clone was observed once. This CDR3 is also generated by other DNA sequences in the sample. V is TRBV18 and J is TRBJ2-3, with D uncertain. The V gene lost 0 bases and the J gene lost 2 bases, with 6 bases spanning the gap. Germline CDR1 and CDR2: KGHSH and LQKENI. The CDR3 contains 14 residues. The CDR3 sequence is CASSPPQSTDTQYF. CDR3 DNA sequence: TGTGCCAGCTCACCACCGCAGTCCACAGATACGCAGTATTTT.

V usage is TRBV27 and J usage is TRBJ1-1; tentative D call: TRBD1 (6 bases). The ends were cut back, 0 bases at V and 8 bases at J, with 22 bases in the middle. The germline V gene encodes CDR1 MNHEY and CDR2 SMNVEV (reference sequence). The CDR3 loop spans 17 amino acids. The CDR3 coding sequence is TGTGCCAGCAGTTTATCCTCATTTTGGGGGCGGCCTATCGAAGCTTTCTTT. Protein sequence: CASSLSSFWGRPIEAFF.

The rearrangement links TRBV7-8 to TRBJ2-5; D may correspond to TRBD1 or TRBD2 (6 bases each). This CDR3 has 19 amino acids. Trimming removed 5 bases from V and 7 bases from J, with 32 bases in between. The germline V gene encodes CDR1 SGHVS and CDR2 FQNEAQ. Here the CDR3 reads CASSPRPSSGGTPGGTQYF. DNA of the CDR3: TGTGCCAGCAGCCCGCGACCCTCGAGCGGAGGGACACCAGGAGGGACCCAGTACTTC.

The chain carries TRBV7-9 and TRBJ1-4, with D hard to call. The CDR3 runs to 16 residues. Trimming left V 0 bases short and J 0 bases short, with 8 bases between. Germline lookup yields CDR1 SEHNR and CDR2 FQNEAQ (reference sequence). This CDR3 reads CASSLAKAATNEKLFF. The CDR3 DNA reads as TGTGCCAGCAGCTTAGCGAAGGCCGCAACTAATGAAAAACTGTTTTTT.

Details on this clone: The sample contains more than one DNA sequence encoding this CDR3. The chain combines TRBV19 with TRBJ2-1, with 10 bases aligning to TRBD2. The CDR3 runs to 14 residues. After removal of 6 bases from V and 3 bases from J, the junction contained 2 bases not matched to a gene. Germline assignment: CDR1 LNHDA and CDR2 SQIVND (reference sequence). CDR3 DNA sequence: TGTGCCAGTAGCAGACTAGCGGGCTACAATGAGCAGTTCTTC. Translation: CASSRLAGYNEQFF.

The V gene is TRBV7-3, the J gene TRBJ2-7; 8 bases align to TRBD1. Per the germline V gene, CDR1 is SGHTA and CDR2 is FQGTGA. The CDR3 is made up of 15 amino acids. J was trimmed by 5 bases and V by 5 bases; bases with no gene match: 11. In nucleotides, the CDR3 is TGTGCCAGCAGCACCAAAGGGACAGGCATGCACGAGCAGTACTTC. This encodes CASSTKGTGMHEQYF. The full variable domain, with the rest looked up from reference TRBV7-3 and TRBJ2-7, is GAGVSQTPSNKVTEKGKYVELRCDPISGHTALYWYRQSLGQGPEFLIYFQGTGAADDSGLPNDRFFAVRPEGSVSTLKIQRTERGDSAVYLCASSTKGTGMHEQYFGPGTRLTVT.

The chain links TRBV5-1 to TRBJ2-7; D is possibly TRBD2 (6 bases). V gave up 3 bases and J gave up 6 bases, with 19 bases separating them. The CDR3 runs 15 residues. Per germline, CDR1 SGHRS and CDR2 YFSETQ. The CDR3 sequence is CASSSSAGSDREQYF. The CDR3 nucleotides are TGCGCCAGCAGCTCTAGCGCGGGATCGGACCGCGAGCAGTACTTC.

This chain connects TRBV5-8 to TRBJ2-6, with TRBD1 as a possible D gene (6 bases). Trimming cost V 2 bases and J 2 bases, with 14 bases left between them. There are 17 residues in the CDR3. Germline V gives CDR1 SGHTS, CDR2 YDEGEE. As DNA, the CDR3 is TGTGCCAGCAGCTTCGGCCAGGGGAATACTGGGGCCAACGTCCTGACTTTC. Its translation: CASSFGQGNTGANVLTF.

CDR3 protein: CASSPQGALSNQPQHF. CDR3 sequence (DNA): TGTGCCAGCAGTCCACAGGGGGCTCTGAGCAATCAGCCCCAGCATTTT. This rearrangement joins TRBV2 to TRBJ1-5, with 9 bases identical to TRBD1. The CDR3 contains 16 residues. V lost 5 bases and J lost 1; bases outside the gene matches: 6. Germline V gives CDR1 SNHLY, CDR2 FYNNEI.

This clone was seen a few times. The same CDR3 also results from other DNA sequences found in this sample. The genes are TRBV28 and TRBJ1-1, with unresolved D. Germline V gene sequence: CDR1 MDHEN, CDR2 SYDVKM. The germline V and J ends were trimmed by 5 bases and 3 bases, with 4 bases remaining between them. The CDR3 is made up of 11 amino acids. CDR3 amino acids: CASSGYTEAFF. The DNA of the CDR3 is TGTGCCAGCAGTGGGTACACTGAAGCTTTCTTT.

The CDR3 bases are TGTGCCAGCAGTTACTCCGGGACCTACAATGAGCAGTTCTTC. Translating gives CASSYSGTYNEQFF. The chain has TRBV2 and TRBJ2-1; D is possibly TRBD2 (5 bases). This CDR3 comprises 14 residues. Germline assignment: CDR1 SNHLY and CDR2 FYNNEI. Trimming pared 5 bases from V and 2 bases from J, leaving 10 bases between.

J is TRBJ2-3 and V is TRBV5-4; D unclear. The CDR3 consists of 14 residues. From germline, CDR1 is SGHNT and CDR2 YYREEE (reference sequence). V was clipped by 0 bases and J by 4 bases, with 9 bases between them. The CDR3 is CASSLEPSPDTQYF. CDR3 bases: TGTGCCAGCAGCTTGGAACCGTCCCCAGATACGCAGTATTTT. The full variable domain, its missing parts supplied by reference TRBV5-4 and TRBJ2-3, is ETGVTQSPTHLIKTRGQQVTLRCSSQSGHNTVSWYQQALGQGPQFIFQYYREEENGRGNFPPRFSGLQFPNYSSELNVNALELDDSALYLCASSLEPSPDTQYFGPGTRLTVL.

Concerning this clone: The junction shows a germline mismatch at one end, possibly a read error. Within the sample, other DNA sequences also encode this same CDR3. The CDR3 sequence: CASRAGQGRSSGANVLTF. The DNA of the CDR3 is TGCGCCAGCAGGGCGGGACAGGGCCGAAGCTCTGGGGCCAACGTCCTGACTTTC. The rearrangement joins TRBV2 to TRBJ2-6, with TRBD1 identical over 9 bases. From germline, CDR1 is SNHLY and CDR2 FYNNEI. CDR3 size: 18 residues.

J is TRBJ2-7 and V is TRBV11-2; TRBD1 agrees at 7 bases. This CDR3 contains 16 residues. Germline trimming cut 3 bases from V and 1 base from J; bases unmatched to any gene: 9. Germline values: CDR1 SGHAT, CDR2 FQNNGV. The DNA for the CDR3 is TGTGCCAGCAGCTTTACAGGGGACCAACGTTCCTACGAGCAGTACTTC. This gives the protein CASSFTGDQRSYEQYF.

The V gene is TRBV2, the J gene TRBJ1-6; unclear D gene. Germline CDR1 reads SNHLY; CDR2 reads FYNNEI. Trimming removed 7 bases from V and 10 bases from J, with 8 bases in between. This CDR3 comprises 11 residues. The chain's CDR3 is CASNYLSPLHF. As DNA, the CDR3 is TGTGCCAGCAATTACCTATCACCCCTCCACTTT. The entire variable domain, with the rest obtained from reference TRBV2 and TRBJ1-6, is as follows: EPEVTQTPSHQVTQMGQEVILRCVPISNHLYFYWYRQILGQKVEFLVSFYNNEISEKSEIFDDQFSVERPDGSNFTLKIRSTKLEDSAMYFCASNYLSPLHFGNGTRLTVT.

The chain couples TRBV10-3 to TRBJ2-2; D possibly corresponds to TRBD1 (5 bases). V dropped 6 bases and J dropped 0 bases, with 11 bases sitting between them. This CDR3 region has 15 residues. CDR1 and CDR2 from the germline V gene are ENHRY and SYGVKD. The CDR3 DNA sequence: TGTGCCATCAGGGGGCCAGGGCCGAACACCGGGGAGCTGTTTTTT. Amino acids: CAIRGPGPNTGELFF.

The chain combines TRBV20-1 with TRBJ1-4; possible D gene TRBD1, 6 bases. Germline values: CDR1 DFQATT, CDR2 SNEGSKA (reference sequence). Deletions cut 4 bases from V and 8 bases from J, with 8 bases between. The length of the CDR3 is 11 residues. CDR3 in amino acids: CSATGAEKLFF. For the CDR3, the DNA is TGCAGTGCTACGGGGGCCGAAAAACTGTTTTTT.

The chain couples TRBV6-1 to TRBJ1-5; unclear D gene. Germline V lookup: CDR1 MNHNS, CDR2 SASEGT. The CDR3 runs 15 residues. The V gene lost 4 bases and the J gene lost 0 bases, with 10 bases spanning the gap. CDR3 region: CASSGQVLSNQPQHF. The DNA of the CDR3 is TGTGCCAGCAGTGGTCAGGTTCTTAGCAATCAGCCCCAGCATTTT.

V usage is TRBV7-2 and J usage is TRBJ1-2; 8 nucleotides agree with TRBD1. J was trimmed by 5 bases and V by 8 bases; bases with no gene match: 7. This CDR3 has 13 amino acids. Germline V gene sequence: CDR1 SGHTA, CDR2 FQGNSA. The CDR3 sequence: CASVRGRLYGYTF. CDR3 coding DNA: TGTGCCAGCGTCAGGGGGCGGTTGTATGGCTACACCTTC.

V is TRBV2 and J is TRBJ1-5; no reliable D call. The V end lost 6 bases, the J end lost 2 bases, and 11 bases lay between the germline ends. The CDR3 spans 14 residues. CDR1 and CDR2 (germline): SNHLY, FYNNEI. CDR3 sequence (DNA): TGTGCCAGCAGCCTCTGGGCAGGCAATCAGCCCCAGCATTTT. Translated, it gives CASSLWAGNQPQHF. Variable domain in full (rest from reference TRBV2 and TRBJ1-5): EPEVTQTPSHQVTQMGQEVILRCVPISNHLYFYWYRQILGQKVEFLVSFYNNEISEKSEIFDDQFSVERPDGSNFTLKIRSTKLEDSAMYFCASSLWAGNQPQHFGDGTRLSIL.